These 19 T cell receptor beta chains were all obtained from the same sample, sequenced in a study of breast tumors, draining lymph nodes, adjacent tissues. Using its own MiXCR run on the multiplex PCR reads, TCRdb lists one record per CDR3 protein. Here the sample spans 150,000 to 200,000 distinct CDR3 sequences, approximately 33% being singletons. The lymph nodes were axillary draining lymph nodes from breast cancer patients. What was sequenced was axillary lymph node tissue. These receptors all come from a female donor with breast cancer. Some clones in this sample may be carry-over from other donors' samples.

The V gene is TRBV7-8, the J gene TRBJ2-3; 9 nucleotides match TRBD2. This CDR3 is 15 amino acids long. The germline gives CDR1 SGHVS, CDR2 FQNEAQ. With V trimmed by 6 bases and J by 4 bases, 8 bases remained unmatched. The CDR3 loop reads CASRPIAGVPDTQYF. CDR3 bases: TGTGCCAGCAGGCCCATAGCGGGGGTCCCAGATACGCAGTATTTT.

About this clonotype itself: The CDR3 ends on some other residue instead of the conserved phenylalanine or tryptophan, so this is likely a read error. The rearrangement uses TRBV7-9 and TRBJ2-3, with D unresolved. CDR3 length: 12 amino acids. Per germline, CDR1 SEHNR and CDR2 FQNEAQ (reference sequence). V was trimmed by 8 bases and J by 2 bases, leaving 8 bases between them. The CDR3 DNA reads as TGTGCCAGCGGCGCGGACACAGATACGCAGTATGTT. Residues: CASGADTDTQYV.

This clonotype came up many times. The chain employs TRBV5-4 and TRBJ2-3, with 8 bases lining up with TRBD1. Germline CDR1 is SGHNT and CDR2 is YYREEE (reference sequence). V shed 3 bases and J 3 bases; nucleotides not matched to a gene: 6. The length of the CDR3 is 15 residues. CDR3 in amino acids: CASSSQGAGTDTQYF. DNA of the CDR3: TGTGCCAGCAGCTCCCAGGGGGCCGGGACAGATACGCAGTATTTT. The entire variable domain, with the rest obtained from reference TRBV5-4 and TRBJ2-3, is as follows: ETGVTQSPTHLIKTRGQQVTLRCSSQSGHNTVSWYQQALGQGPQFIFQYYREEENGRGNFPPRFSGLQFPNYSSELNVNALELDDSALYLCASSSQGAGTDTQYFGPGTRLTVL.

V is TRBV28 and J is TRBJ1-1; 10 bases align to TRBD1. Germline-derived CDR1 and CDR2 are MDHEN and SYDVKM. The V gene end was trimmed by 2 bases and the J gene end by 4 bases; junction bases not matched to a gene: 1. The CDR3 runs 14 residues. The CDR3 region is CASSLGDRGTEAFF. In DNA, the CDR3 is TGTGCCAGCAGTTTAGGGGACAGGGGCACTGAAGCTTTCTTT.

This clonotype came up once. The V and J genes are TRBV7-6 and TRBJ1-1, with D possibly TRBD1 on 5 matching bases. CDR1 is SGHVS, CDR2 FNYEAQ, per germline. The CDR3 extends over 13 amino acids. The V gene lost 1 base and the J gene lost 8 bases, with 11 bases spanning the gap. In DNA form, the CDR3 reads TGTGCCAGCAGCTTAGATGAGAGGGGAGAAGCTTTCTTT. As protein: CASSLDERGEAFF.

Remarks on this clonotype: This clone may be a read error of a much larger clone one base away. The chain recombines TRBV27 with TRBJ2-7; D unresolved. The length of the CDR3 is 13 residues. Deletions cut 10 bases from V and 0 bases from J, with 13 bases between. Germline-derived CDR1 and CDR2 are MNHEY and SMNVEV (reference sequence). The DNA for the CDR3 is TGTGCCAACAGCTCCTCGCTCTCCTACGAGCAGTACTTC. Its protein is CANSSSLSYEQYF.

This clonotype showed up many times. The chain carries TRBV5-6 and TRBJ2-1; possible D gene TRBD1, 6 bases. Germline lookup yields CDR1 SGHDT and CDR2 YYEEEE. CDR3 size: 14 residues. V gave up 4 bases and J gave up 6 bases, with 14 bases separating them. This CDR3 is CASSLPGTPNEQFF. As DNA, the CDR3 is TGTGCCAGCAGCCTCCCGGGGACACCCAATGAGCAGTTCTTC. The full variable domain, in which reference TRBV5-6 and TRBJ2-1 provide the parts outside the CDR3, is DAGVTQSPTHLIKTRGQQVTLRCSPKSGHDTVSWYQQALGQGPQFIFQYYEEEERQRGNFPDRFSGHQFPNYSSELNVNALLLGDSALYLCASSLPGTPNEQFFGPGTRLTVL.

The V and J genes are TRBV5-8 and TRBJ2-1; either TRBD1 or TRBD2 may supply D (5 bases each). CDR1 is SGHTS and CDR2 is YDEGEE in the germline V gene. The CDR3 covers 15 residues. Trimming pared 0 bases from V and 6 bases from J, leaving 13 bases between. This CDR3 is CASSLVGPVVNEQFF. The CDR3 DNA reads TGTGCCAGCAGCTTGGTGGGACCGGTGGTCAATGAGCAGTTCTTC.

The CDR3 is CSASPQTGETQYF. Here the CDR3 DNA reads TGCAGTGCTAGCCCGCAGACGGGGGAGACCCAGTACTTC. This chain connects TRBV20-1 to TRBJ2-5; D perhaps matches TRBD2 (5 bases). Germline lookup yields CDR1 DFQATT and CDR2 SNEGSKA (reference sequence). The V end lost 3 bases, the J end lost 5 bases, and 13 bases lay between the germline ends. The CDR3 is made up of 13 amino acids.

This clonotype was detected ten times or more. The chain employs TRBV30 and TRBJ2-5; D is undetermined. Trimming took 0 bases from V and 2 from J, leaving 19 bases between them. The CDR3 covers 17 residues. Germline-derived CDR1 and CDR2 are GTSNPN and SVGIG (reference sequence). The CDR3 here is CAWSVGLGLPGQETQYF. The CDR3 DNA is TGTGCCTGGAGTGTAGGTTTGGGCTTACCCGGGCAAGAGACCCAGTACTTC.

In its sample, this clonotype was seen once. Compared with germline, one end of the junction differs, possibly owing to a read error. CDR3 sequence (DNA): TGCGGTGCCCCAAGACAGCCAGGCACAGATACGCAGTACTTT. Its translation: CGAPRQPGTDTQYF. The chain recombines TRBV20-1 with TRBJ2-3, with TRBD1 as a possible D gene (5 bases). This CDR3 contains 14 residues. Germline V lookup: CDR1 DFQATT, CDR2 SNEGSKA (reference sequence).

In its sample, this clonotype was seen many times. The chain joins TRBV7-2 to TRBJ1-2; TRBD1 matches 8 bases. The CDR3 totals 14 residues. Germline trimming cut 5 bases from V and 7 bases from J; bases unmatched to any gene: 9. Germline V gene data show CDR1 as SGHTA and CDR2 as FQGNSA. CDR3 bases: TGTGCCAGCAGCCTAGACAGGGGCTCATCTGGCTACACCTTC. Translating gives CASSLDRGSSGYTF.

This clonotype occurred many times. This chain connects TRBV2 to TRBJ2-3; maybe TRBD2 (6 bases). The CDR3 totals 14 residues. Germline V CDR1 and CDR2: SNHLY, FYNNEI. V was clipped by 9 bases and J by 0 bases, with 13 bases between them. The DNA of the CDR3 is TGTGCCAGAGGTGGGGGGTCTAGCACAGATACGCAGTATTTT. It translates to CARGGGSSTDTQYF.

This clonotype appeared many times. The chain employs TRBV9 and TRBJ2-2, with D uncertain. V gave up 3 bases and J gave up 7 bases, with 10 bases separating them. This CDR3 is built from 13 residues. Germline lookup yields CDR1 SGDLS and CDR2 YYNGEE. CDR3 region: CASSASLYGELFF. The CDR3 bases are TGTGCCAGCAGCGCTTCCCTATACGGGGAGCTGTTTTTT.

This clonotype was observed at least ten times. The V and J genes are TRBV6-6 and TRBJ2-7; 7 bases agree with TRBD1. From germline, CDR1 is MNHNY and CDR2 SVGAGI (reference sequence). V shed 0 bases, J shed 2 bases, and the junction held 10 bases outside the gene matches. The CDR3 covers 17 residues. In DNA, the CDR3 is TGTGCCAGCAGTTACTCGAAGACCGGGACAGATACCTACGAGCAGTACTTC. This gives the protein CASSYSKTGTDTYEQYF.

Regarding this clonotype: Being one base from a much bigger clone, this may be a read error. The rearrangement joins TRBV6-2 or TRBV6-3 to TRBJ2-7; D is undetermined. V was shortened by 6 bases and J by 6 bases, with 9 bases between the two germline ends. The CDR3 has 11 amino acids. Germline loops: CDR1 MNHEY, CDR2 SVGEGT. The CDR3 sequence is CASRIHCEQYF. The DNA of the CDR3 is TGTGCCAGCAGAATCCACTGCGAGCAGTACTTC.

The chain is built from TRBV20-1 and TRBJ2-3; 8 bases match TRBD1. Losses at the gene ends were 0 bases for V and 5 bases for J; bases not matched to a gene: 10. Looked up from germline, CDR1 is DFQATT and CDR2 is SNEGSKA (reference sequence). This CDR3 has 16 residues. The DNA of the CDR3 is TGCAGTGCTAGAGATAAGCCCGCAGGACAGGGAGATACGCAGTATTTT. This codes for CSARDKPAGQGDTQYF.

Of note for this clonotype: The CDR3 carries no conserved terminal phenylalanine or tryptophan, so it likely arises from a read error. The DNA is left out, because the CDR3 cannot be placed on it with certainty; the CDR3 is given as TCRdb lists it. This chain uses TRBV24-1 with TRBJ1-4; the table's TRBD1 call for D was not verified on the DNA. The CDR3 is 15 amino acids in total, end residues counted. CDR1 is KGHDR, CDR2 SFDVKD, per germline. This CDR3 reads CATSDPGQGSEKLLL.

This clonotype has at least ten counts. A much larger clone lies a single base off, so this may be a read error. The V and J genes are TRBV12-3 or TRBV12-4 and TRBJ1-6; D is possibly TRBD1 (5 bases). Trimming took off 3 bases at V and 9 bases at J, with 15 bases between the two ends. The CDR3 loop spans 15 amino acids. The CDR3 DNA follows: TGTGCCAGCAGTTTCGGGGGTGTAGGCGGTTCACCCCTCCACTTT. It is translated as CASSFGGVGGSPLHF.